A single T cell receptor beta chain is shown here with its context. Its binding antigen is unknown. This sequence may be a read error, since a much larger clone differs from it by one base. The data were obtained in a study of breast tumors, draining lymph nodes, adjacent tissues (dated by TCRdb to 2016 to 2017). Broadly, across the study: Breast cancer patients provided tumor, adjacent nontumor tissue and axillary lymph nodes, and the study compared the TCR beta repertoires across these three sources. The study aimed to assess the relationships and possible T-cell exchange between tumor, surrounding tissue and draining lymph node repertoires in human breast cancer.

The investigation overall reported the following: The study presented the conclusion that tumor T cells originate in lymph nodes as consistent with a hypothesis, not as something directly demonstrated. In luminal-like breast cancer, tumor and nontumor tissue repertoires resembled each other significantly more than in basal-like breast cancer. A scenario in which most tumor T cells derive from the lymph node and then expand within tumor tissue was judged to be consistent with the data. T-cell repertoire diversity in tumors was found to be lower than in lymph nodes but higher than in nontumor tissue, and preferential V and J gene usage was observed.

Sequencing used an Illumina HiSeq 2000. Multiplex PCR amplification was used to build the TCR beta chain libraries. The amplified TCR beta chain products were analyzed by high-throughput sequencing. In-frame beta chains were kept once TCRdb had trimmed the public reads at Q25 with fastp and called clones with MiXCR. Rows with a matching CDR3 protein are joined into one entry that keeps the most common DNA and genes. This sample holds 90,000 to 120,000 distinct CDR3 sequences; about 20% were observed only once. The ten most abundant clones make up approximately 1.3% of the sample. The germline V gene encodes CDR1 MNHNY and CDR2 SVGAGI (reference sequence). The CDR3 goes from the cysteine to the phenylalanine over 16 residues. Only the CDR3 portion is preserved as DNA: 48 bases, with reading frame beginning at the first base. The axillary draining lymph nodes of breast cancer patients were the source of the lymph node samples.

The receptor comes from a female donor with breast cancer. Some clones in this sample may be carry-over from other donors' samples. The specimen sequenced was axillary lymph node tissue. The chain is encoded by TRBV6-6 joined to TRBJ1-3; TRBD1 fits 12 bases in the junction. At the DNA level, the sequence is TGTGCCAGCAGTCCCGGGACAGGGGGCTACAGAAACACCATAGATTTT. This codes for CASSPGTGGYRNTIDF.